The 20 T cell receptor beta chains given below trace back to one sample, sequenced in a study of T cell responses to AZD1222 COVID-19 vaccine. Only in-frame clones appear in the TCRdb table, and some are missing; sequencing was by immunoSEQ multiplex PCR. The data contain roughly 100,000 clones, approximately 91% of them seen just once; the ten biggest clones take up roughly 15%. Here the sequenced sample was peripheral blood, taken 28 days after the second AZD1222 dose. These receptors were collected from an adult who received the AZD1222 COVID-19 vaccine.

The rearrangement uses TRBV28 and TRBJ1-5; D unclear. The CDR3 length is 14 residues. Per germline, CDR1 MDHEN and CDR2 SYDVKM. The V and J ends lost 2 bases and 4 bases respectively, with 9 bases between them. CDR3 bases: TGTGCCAGCAGTTTAATCAGGAAAAATCAGCCCCAGCATTTT. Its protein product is CASSLIRKNQPQHF.

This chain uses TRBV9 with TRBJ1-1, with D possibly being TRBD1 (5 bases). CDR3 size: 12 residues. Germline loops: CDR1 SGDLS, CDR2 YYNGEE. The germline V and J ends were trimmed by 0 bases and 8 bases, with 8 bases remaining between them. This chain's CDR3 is CASSVVGDEAFF. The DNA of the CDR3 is TGTGCCAGCAGCGTAGTAGGGGACGAAGCTTTCTTT.

The CDR3 region has the DNA TGTGCCACCAGCAGGAAGTACCGGGACGGAAAGCATGGCTACACCTTC. Amino acids: CATSRKYRDGKHGYTF. The rearrangement links TRBV15 to TRBJ1-2, with TRBD1 as a possible D gene (5 bases). The CDR3 sequence is 16 residues long. CDR1 and CDR2 (germline): LNHNV, YYDKDF (reference sequence). Trimming left V 3 bases short and J 6 bases short, with 20 bases between.

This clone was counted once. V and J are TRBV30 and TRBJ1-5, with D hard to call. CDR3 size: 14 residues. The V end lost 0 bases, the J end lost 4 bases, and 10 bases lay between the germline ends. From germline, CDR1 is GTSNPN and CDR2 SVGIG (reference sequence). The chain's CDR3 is CAWSVETINQPQHF. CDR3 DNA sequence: TGTGCCTGGAGTGTGGAGACGATAAATCAGCCCCAGCATTTT.

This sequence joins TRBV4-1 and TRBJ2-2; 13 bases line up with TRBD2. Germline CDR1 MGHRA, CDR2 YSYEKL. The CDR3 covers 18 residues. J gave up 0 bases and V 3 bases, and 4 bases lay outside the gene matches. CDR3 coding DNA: TGCGCCAGCAGCCACCCGGGACTAGCGGGATCGAACACCGGGGAGCTGTTTTTT. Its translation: CASSHPGLAGSNTGELFF.

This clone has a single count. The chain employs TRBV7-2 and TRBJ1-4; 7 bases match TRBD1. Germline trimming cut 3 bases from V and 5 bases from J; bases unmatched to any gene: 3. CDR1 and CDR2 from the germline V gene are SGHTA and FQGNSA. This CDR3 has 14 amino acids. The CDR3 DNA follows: TGTGCCAGCAGCTTTTCAGGGGGAAATGAAAAACTGTTTTTT. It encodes CASSFSGGNEKLFF.

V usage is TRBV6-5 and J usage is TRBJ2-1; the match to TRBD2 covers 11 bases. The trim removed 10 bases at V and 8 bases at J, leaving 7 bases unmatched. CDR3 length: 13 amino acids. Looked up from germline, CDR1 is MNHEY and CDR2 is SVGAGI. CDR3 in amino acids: CAIGTSGTDEQFF. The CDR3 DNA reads TGTGCCATCGGGACTAGCGGTACAGATGAGCAGTTCTTC.

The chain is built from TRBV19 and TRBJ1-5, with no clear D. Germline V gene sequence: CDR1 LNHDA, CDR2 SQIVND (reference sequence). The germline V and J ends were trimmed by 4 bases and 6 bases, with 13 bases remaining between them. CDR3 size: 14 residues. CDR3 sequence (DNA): TGTGCCAGTAGTACCCAACCAGCGGCTCAGCCCCAGCATTTT. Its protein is CASSTQPAAQPQHF.

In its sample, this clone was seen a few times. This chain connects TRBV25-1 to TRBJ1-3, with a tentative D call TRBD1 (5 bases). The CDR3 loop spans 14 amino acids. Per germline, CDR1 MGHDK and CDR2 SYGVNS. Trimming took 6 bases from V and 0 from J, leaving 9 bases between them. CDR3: CASSRQLSGNTIYF. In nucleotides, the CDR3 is TGTGCCAGCAGCCGACAGCTCTCTGGAAACACCATATATTTT.

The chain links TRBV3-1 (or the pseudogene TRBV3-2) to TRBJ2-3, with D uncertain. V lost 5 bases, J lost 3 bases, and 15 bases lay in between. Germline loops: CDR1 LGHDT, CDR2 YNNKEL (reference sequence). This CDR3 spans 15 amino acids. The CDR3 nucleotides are TGTGCCAGCAGCTACCGGCATAGCCCTACAGATACGCAGTATTTT. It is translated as CASSYRHSPTDTQYF.

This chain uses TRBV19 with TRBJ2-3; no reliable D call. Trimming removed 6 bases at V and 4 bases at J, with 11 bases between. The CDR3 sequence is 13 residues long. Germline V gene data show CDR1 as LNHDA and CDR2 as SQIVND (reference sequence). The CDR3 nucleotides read TGTGCCAGTAGGGGCCACATGTCAGATACGCAGTATTTT. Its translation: CASRGHMSDTQYF.

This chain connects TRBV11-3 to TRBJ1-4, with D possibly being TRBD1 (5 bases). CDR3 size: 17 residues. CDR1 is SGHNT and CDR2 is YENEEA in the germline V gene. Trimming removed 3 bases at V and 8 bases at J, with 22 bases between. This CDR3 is CASSFGGVQALREKLFF. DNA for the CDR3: TGTGCCAGCAGCTTTGGAGGGGTACAGGCTCTTCGCGAAAAACTGTTTTTT.

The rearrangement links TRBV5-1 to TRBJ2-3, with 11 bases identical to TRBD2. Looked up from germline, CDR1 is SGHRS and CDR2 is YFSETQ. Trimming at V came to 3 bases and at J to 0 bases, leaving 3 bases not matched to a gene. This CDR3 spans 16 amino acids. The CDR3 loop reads CASSWGTSGSTDTQYF. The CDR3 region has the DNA TGCGCCAGCAGCTGGGGGACTAGCGGCAGCACAGATACGCAGTATTTT.

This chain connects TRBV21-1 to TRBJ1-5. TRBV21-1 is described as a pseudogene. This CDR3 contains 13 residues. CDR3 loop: CASSKRRNQPQHF. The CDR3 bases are TGTGCCAGCAGCAAGAGAAGAAATCAGCCCCAGCATTTT.

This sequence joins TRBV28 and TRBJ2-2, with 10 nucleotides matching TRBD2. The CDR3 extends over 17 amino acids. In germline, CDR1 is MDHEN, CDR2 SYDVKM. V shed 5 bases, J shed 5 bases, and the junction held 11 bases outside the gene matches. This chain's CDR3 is CASSHLAGVRRTGELFF. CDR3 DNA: TGTGCCAGCAGTCATCTAGCGGGAGTAAGGAGGACCGGGGAGCTGTTTTTT. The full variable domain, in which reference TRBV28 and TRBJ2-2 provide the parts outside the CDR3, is DVKVTQSSRYLVKRTGEKVFLECVQDMDHENMFWYRQDPGLGLRLIYFSYDVKMKEKGDIPEGYSVSREKKERFSLILESASTNQTSMYLCASSHLAGVRRTGELFFGEGSRLTVL.

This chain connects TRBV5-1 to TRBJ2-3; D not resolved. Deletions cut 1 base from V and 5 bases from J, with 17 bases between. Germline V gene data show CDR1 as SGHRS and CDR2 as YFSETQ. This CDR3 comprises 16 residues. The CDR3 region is CASSLRGDDNIDTQYF. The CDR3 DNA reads TGCGCCAGCAGCTTGCGTGGGGATGATAATATAGATACGCAGTATTTT.

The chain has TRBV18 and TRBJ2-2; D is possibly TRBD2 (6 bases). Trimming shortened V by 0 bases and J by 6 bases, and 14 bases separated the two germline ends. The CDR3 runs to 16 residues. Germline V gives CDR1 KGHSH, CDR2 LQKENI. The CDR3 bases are TGTGCCAGCTCACCACCGGCGGGACGGGGAGCCGGGGAGCTGTTTTTT. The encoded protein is CASSPPAGRGAGELFF.

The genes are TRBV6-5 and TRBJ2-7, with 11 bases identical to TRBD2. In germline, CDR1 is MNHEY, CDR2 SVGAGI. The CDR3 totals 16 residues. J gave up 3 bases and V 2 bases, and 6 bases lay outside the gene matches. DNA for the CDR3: TGTGCCAGCAGTTACGGTGTTAGCGGGAGGGACTACGAGCAGTACTTC. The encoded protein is CASSYGVSGRDYEQYF.

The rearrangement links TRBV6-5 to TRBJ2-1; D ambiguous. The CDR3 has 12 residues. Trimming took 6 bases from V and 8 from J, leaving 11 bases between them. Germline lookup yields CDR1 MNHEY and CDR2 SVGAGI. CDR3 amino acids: CASRSQRDEQFF. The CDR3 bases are TGTGCCAGCAGATCCCAACGGGATGAGCAGTTCTTC.

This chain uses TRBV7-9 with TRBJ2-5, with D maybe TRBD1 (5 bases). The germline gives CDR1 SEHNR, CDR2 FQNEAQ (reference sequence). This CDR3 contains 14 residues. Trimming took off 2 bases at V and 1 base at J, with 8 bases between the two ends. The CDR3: CASSLFQGQETQYF. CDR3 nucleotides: TGTGCCAGCAGCTTATTTCAGGGCCAAGAGACCCAGTACTTC.